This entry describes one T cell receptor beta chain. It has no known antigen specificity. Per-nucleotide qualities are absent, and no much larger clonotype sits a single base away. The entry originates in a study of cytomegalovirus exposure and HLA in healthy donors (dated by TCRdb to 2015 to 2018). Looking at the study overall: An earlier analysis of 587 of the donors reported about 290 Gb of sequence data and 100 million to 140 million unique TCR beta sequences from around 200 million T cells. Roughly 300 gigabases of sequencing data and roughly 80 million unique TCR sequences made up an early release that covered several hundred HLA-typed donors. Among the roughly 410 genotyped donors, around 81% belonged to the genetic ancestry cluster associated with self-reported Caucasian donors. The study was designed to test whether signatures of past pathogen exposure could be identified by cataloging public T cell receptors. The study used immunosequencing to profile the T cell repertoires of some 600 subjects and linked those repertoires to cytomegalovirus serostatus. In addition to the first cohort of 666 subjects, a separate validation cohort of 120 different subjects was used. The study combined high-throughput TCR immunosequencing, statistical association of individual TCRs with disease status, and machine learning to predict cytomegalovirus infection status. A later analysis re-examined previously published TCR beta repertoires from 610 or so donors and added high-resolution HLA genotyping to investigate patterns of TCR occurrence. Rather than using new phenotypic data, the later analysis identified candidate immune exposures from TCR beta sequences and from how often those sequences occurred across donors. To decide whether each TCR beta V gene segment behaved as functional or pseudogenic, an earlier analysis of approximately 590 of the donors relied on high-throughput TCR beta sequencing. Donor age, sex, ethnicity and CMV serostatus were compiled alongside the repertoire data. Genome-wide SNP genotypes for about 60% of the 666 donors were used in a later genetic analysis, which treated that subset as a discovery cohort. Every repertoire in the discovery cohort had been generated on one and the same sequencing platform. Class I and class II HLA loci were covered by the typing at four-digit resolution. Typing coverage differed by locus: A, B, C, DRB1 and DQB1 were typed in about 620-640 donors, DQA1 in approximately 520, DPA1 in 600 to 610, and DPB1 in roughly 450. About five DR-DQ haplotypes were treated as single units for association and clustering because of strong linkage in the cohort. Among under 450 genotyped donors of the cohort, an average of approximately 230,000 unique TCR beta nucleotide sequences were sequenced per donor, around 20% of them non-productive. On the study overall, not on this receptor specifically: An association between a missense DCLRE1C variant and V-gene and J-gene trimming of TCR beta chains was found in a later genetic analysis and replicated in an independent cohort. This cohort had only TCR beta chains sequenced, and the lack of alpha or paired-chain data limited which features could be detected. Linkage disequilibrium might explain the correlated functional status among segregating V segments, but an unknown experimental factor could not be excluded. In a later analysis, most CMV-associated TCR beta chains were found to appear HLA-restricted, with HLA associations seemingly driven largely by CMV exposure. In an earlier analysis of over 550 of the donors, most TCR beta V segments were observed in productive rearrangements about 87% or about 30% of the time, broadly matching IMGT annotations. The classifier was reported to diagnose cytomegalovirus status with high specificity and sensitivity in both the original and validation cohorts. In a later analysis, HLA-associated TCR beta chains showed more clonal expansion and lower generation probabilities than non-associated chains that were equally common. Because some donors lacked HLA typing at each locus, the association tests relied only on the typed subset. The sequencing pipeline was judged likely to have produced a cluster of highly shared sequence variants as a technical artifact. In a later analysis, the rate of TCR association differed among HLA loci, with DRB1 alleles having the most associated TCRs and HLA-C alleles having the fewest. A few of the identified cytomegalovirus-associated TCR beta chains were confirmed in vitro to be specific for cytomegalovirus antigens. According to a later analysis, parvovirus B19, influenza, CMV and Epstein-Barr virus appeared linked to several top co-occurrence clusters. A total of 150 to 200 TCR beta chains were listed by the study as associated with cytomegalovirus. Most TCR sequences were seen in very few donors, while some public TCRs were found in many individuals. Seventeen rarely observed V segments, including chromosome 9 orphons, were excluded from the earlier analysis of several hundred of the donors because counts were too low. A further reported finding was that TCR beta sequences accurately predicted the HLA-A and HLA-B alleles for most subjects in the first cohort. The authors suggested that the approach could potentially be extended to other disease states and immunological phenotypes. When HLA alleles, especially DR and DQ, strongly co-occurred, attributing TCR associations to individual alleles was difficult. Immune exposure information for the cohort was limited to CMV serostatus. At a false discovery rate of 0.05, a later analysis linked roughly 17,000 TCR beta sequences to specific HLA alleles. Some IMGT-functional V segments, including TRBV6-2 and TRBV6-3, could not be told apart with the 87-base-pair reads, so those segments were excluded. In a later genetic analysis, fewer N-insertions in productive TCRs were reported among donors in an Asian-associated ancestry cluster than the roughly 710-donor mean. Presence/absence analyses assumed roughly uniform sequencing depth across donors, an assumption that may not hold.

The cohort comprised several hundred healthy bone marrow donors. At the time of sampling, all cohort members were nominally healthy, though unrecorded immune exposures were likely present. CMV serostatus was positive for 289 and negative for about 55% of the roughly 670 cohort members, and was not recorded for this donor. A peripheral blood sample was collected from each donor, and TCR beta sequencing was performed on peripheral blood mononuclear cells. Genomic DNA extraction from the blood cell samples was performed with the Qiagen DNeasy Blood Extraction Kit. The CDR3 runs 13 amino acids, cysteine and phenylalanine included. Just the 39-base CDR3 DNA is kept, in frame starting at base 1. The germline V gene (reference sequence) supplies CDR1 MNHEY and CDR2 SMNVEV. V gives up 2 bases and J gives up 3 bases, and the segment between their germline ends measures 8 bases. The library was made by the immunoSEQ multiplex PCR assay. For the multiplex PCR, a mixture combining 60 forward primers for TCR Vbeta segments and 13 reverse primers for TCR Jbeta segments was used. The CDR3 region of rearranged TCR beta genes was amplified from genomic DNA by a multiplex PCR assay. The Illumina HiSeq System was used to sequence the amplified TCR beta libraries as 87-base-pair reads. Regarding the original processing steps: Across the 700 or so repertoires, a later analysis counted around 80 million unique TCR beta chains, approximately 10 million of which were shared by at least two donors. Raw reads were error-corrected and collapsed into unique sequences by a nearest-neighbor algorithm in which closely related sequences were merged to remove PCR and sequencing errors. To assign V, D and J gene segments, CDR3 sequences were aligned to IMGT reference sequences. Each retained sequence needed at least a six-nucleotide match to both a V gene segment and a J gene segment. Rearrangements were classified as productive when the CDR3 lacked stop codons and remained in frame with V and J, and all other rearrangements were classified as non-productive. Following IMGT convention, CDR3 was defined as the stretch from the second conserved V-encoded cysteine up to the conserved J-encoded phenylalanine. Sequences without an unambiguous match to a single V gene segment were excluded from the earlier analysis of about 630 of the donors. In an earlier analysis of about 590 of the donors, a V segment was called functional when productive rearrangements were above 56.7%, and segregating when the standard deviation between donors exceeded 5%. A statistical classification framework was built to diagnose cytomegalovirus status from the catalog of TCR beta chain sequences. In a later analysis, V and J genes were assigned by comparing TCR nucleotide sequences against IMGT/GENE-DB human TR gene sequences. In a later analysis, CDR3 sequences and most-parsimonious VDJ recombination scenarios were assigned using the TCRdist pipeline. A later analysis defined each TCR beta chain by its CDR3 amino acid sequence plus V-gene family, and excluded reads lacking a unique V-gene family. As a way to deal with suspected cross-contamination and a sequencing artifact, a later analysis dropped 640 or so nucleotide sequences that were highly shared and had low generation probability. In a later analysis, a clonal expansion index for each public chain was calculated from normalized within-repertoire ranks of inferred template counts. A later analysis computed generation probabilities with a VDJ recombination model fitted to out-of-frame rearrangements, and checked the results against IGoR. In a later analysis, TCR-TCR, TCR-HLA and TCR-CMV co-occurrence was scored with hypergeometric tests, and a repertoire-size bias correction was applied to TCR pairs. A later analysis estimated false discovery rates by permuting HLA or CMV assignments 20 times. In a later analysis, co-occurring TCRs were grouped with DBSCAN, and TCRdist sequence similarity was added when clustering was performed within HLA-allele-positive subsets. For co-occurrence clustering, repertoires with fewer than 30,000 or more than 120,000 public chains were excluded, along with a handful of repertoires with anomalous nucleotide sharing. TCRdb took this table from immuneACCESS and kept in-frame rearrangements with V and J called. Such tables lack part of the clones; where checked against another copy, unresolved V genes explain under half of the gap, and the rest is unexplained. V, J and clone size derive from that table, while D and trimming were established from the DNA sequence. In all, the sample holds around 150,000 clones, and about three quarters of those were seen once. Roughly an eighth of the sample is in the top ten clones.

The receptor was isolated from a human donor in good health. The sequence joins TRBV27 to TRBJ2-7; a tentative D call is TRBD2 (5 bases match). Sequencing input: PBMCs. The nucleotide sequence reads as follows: TGTGCCAGCAGTTTAGCGGGCAACTACGAGCAGTACTTC. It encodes CASSLAGNYEQYF.